Relative to its sample, the clone carrying this T cell receptor beta chain is medium-sized. The antigen remains unidentified. This entry belongs to a study of neurological immune-mediated disorders. The study's findings and limits: No expanded-clone CDR3 amino acid sequence recurred across subjects, suggesting private TCR-beta repertoires.

The cDNA was generated through 5'RACE incorporating 10-nucleotide random UMIs. TCRdb fed the 5' RACE reads into MiXCR, producing one record per CDR3 protein. Of 70,000 to 95,000 distinct CDR3 sequences in the sample, about 13% were seen once. Trimming cost V 2 bases and J 4 bases, with 11 bases left between them. This CDR3 is 13 amino acids long. Germline V CDR1 and CDR2: DFQATT, SNEGSKA (reference sequence). The sample's time point: longitudinal time-point 2. For the unsorted libraries, 2 million PBMCs stored at -80 C served as input. The V call is TRBV20-1, the J call TRBJ2-5; D remains ambiguous. This clonotype originated in a female donor with HTLV-1-associated myelopathy (HAM/TSP). Sample: PBMCs. CDR3 DNA sequence: TGCAGTGCTAGATCCCGGGTTGGAGAGACCCAGTACTTC. It yields the protein CSARSRVGETQYF.